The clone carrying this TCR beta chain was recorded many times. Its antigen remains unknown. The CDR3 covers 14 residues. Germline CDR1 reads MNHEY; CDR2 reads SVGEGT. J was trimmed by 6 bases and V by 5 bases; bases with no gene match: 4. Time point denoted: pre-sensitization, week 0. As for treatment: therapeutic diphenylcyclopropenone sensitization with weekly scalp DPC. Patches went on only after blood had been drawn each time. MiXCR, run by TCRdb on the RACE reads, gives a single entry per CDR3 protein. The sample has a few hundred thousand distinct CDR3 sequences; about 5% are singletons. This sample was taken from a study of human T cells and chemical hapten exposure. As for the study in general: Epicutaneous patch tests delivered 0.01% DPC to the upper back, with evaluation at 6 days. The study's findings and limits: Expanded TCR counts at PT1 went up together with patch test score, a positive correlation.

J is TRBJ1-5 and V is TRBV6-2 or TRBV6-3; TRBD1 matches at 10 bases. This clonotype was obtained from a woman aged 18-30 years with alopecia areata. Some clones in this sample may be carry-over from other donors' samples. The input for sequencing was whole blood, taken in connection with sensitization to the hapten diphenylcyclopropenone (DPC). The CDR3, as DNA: TGTGCCAGCAGTCAAGGGACAGGGGTTCAGCCCCAGCATTTT. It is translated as CASSQGTGVQPQHF.